This T cell receptor (beta chain) appears in the sequencing data of a study of blood T cells in healthy people across ages. Whole-study context: Per two T cells, about one barcoded beta molecule was captured through template switching.

The CDR3 sequence is 15 residues long. V lost 11 bases, J lost 1 base, and 12 bases stayed unmatched. CDR1 is MDHEN, CDR2 SYDVKM, per germline. The extraction recovered at least 5.5 micrograms of total RNA per sample. PCR was performed a second time for about 7 to 11 cycles using a sample-barcoded 5' primer and a J-beta primer mix. The template-switch adaptor, which had 12 random nucleotides, put a tag on each cDNA molecule. Each CDR3 protein is one row after TCRdb ran MiXCR on the 5' RACE reads. The sample has 730,000 or so distinct CDR3 sequences, around 46% seen once. This clonotype was found once. Sequences were obtained from blood. This receptor was identified in a woman aged 60-75 years in good health. The rearrangement joins TRBV28 to TRBJ2-5; 8 bases align to TRBD1. CDR3 region: CACIYSQGAQETQYF. In DNA form, the CDR3 reads TGTGCCTGCATCTACTCCCAGGGGGCCCAAGAGACCCAGTACTTC.